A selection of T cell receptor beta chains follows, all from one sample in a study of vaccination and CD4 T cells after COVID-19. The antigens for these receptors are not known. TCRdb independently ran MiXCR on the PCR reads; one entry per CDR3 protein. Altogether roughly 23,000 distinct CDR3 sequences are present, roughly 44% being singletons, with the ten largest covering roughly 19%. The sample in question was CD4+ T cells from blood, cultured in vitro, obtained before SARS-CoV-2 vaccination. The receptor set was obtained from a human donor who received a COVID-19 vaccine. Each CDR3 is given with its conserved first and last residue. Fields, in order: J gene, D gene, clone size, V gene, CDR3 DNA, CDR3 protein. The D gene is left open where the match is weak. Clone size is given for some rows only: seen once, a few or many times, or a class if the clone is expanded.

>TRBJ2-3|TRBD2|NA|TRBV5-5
TGTGCCAGCAGCTTGGCGGGACTAGCGGGGATGACAGATACGCAGTATTTT
CASSLAGLAGMTDTQYF
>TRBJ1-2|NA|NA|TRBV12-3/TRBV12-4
TGTGCCAGCAGCCCAGCAAGGGGTATTGATCTCCGTGGCTACACCTTC
CASSPARGIDLRGYTF
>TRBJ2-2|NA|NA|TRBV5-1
TGCGCCAGCAGCGTGAATACTGGGGAGCTGTTTTTT
CASSVNTGELFF
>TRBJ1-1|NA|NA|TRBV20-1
TGCAGTGCTAGAGATAACCAGGGGAACACTGAAGCTTTCTTT
CSARDNQGNTEAFF
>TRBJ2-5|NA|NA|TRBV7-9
TGTGCCAGCAGCTTAGGATTCAGGGGAGAGACCCAGTACTTC
CASSLGFRGETQYF
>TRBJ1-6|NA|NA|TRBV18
TGTGCCAGCTCATCAGGTCTGTCAAATTCACCCCTCCACTTT
CASSSGLSNSPLHF
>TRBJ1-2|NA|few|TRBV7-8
TGTGCCAGCAGCTTAAACAGGGACAACTATGGCTACACCTTC
CASSLNRDNYGYTF
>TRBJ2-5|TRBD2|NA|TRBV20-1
TGCAGTGCTAGCGCAGTAGCGGGGGGGCCCCAAGAGACCCAGTACTTC
CSASAVAGGPQETQYF
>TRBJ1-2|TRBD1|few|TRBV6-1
TGTGCCAGCAATCGGGACAGGGCGGTAGATGGCTACACCTTC
CASNRDRAVDGYTF
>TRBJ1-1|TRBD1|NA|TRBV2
TGTGCCAGCAGGTACAGGGGGGGAGACACTGAAGCTTTCTTT
CASRYRGGDTEAFF
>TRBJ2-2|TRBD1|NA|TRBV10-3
TGTGCCATCAGTGAGTTGGTTGACAGGGGAAGCTCCGGGGAGCTGTTTTTT
CAISELVDRGSSGELFF
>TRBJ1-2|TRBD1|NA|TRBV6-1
TGTGCCAGCACCCGAATTACCGGGACAGGGGGTTTCTATGGCTACACCTTC
CASTRITGTGGFYGYTF
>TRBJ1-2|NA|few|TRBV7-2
TGTGCCAGCAGCTTGCCTGTTGAGGCGGGCTACACCTTC
CASSLPVEAGYTF
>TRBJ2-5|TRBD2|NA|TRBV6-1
TGTGCCAGCAGGACCCGACTAGCGGGGGGTGTTCAAGAGACCCAGTACTTC
CASRTRLAGGVQETQYF
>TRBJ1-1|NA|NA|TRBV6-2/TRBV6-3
TGTGCCAGCAGTTACGGGGTTAGGACTGAAGCTTTCTTT
CASSYGVRTEAFF
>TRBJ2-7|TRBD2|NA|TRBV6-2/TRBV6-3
TGTGCCAGCAGTTATTTTTTGGATGAGGCGGGGGGGACCGAGCAGTACTTC
CASSYFLDEAGGTEQYF
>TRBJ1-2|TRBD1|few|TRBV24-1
TGTGCCACCAGTGATACAGGGGCTCACTATGGCTACACCTTC
CATSDTGAHYGYTF
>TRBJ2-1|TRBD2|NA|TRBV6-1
TGTGCCAGCATACGCACACGGGGGGGCCTGTTGAATGAGCAGTTCTTC
CASIRTRGGLLNEQFF
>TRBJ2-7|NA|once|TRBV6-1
TGTGCCAGCTTCGGTGACAGGCTCAATTCAATTGACGAGCAGTACTTC
CASFGDRLNSIDEQYF
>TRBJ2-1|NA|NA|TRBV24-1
TGTGCCACCAGCCCCGGCGCTCGGGCTATCGATGAGCAGTTCTTC
CATSPGARAIDEQFF
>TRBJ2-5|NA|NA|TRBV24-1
TGTGCCACCAGTGATCCCTCGACCCAGTACCAAGAGACCCAGTACTTC
CATSDPSTQYQETQYF
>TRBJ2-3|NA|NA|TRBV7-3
TGTGCCAGCAGCTCCCTCCCAGGGTCGTCTAGCACAGATACGCAGTATTTT
CASSSLPGSSSTDTQYF
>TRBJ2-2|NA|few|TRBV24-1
TGTGCCACCAGTGACCTGGGGCGAAACACCGGGGAGCTGTTTTTT
CATSDLGRNTGELFF
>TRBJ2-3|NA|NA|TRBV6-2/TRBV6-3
TGTGCCAGCAGTTACTCGCCGGACCGGGACTCTTCTACAGATACGCAGTATTTT
CASSYSPDRDSSTDTQYF
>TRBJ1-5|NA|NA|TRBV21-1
TGTGCCAGCAGCAAAGTTCGTCCAGGGTCGGAACAGCCCCAGCATTTT
CASSKVRPGSEQPQHF
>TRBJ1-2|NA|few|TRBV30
TGTGCCTGCCGGAGGGAGCAGGGGACCTTCACCTTC
CACRREQGTFTF
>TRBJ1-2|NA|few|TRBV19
TGTGCCAGTAGACAGGGAGTCCATGGCTACACCTTC
CASRQGVHGYTF
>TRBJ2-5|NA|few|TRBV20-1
TGCAGTGCTAGTGCCGTTCAAGAGACCCAGTACTTC
CSASAVQETQYF
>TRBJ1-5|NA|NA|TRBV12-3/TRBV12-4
TGTGCCAGCACGGGAAATAGCAATCAGCCCCAGCATTTT
CASTGNSNQPQHF
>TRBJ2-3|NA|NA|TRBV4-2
TGTGCCAGCAGCCAAGATAGGGGGGGCACAGATACGCAGTATTTT
CASSQDRGGTDTQYF
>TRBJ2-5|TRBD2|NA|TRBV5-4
TGTGCCAGCAGCTCAAAGCGGGGGGGCCAAGAGACCCAGTACTTC
CASSSKRGGQETQYF
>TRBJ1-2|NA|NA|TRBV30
TGTGCCACCACGACAGGAGGAAACTATGGCTACACCTTC
CATTTGGNYGYTF
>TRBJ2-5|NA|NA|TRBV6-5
TGTGCCAGCAGTTCTCACAGTTCCCAAGAGACCCAGTACTTC
CASSSHSSQETQYF
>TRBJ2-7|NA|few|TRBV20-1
TGCAGTGCTAGAGATGCGAAACGGAACTACGAGCAGTACTTC
CSARDAKRNYEQYF
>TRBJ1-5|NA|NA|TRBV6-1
TGTGCCAGCAGACTCTATAGCAATCAGCCCCAGCATTTT
CASRLYSNQPQHF
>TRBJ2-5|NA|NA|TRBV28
TGTGCCAGCAGACTGGCGGGGGCCGGGAGAGAGACCCAGTACTTC
CASRLAGAGRETQYF
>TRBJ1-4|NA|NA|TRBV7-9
TGTGCCAGCAGCTTAACGGAGCTTAATGAAAAACTGTTTTTT
CASSLTELNEKLFF
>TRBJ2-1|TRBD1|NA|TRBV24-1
TGTGCCACCAGTAGTCAGGGGGCTCGAGACAATGAGCAGTTCTTC
CATSSQGARDNEQFF
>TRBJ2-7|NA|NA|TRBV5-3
TGTGCCAGCAGCTTGTCGGACATCCGCTCCTACGAGCAGTACTTC
CASSLSDIRSYEQYF
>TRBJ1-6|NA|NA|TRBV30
TGTGCCTGGAGTGTATCGAGACAGCAAAATTCACCCCTCCACTTT
CAWSVSRQQNSPLHF
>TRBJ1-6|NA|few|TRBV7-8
TGTGCCAGCAAATGGGGGCAGATGAATTCACCCCTCCACTTT
CASKWGQMNSPLHF
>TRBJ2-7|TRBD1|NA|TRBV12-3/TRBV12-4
TGTGCCAGCAGTTTAGGGCAGGGGGCGCTCGAGCAGTACTTC
CASSLGQGALEQYF
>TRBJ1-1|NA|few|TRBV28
TGTGCCAGCAGTTCCATCGTATACAGGGTTAACACTGAAGCTTTCTTT
CASSSIVYRVNTEAFF
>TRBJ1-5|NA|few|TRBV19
TGTGCCAGTACCCTCGAAAGGGGCGCTCAGCCCCAGCATTTT
CASTLERGAQPQHF
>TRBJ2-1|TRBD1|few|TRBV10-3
TGTGCCATCAACCCGGACAGGGTAGGTGAGCAGTTCTTC
CAINPDRVGEQFF
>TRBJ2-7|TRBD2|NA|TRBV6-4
TGTGCCAGCAGTTACTCCGACGGGGGGGCCTACGAGCAGTACTTC
CASSYSDGGAYEQYF
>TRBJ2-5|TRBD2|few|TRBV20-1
TGCACCGCGGGCGGGGGGGCCGGAGAGACCCAGTACTTC
CTAGGGAGETQYF
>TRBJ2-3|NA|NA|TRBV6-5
TGTGCCAGCAGTTACGGGGGTGGAGGCACAGATACGCAGTATTTT
CASSYGGGGTDTQYF
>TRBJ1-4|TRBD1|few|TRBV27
TGTGCAAGCAGGGCCCCCAGGGACAGAGTCGCAACTAATGAAAAACTGTTTTTT
CASRAPRDRVATNEKLFF
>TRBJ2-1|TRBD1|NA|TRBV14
TGTGCCAGCAGCCAAGAGAGGACAGGGGTCTTGGATGAGCAGTTCTTC
CASSQERTGVLDEQFF
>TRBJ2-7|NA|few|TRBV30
TGTGCCTGGAGTTGGCCCGGGGTGGTTTACGAGCAGTACTTC
CAWSWPGVVYEQYF
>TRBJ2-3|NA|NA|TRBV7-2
TGTGCCAGCAGCCAGCTTGGGCCGGTAAGCACAGATACGCAGTATTTT
CASSQLGPVSTDTQYF
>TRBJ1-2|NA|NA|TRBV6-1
TGTGCCAGCCAGGAGGGGGGGAATGGCTACACCTTC
CASQEGGNGYTF